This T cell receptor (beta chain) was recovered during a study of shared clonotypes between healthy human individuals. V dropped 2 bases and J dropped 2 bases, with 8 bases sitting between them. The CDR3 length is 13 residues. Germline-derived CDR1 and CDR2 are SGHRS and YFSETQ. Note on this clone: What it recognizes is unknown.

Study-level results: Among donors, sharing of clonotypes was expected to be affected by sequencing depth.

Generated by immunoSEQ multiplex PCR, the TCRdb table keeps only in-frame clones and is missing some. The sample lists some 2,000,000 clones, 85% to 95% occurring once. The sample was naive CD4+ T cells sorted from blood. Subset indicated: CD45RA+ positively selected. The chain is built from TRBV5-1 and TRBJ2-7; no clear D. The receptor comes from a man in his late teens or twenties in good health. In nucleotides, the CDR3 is TGCGCCAGCAGCTTAAACATCCCCTACGAGCAGTACTTC. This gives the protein CASSLNIPYEQYF.